The clone carrying this T cell receptor beta chain came up a few times. Its antigen is not known. TCRdb processed the reads anew with MiXCR; each CDR3 protein has one entry. This sample has roughly 230,000 distinct CDR3 sequences; approximately 24% occur once, and the top ten carry 18%. This sample was taken from a study of T cell repertoires in cytomegalovirus infection. Looking at the study overall: Signatures in public TCR beta sequences pointed to both CMV infection and matching HLA type. Study-wide results and caveats: It was HLA-C-restricted CMV-specific TCR beta clonotypes that dominated the response ex vivo. Summed frequency of public TCR beta families distinguished CMV carriers with the relevant HLA.

Germline CDR1 reads DFQATT; CDR2 reads SNEGSKA (reference sequence). Unmatched junction bases numbered 7, after V lost 1 base and J lost 4 bases. This CDR3 region has 16 residues. Specimen: CD8+ T cells from PBMCs. This chain uses TRBV20-1 with TRBJ2-3; TRBD1 aligns across 11 bases. This clonotype was obtained from a human donor in good health (CMV status not recorded). Some clones in this sample may be carry-over from other donors' samples. CDR3: CSARGSGTGGADTQYF. DNA for the CDR3: TGCAGTGCTAGAGGCTCCGGGACAGGGGGGGCAGATACGCAGTATTTT.